Below, 10 T cell receptor beta chains from the same sample are listed, as sequenced in a study of vaccination and CD4 T cells after COVID-19. With the Oncomine TCR Beta short-read assay, DNA from cultured CD4+ T cells was sequenced. TCRdb passed the PCR reads through MiXCR, listing each CDR3 protein once. The sample lists about 20,000 distinct CDR3 sequences; about 40% were seen once. These TCRs are of unknown antigen specificity. This sample's treatment: approximately 11-day PBMC culture with coronavirus spike peptide pools or control peptides (ViraFEST assay). The sequencing used CD4+ T cells from blood, cultured in vitro, collected before SARS-CoV-2 vaccination. The receptors stem from a human donor who had recovered from COVID-19.

This clonotype appeared a few times. The chain employs TRBV2 and TRBJ2-7; D unresolved. The V end was cut by 6 bases, the J end by 4 bases, with 19 bases between. Germline CDR1 and CDR2: SNHLY and FYNNEI. This CDR3 region has 15 residues. The CDR3 region is CASSGRATDQYEQYF. In DNA form, the CDR3 reads TGTGCCAGCAGCGGACGAGCCACGGATCAGTACGAGCAGTACTTC.

This clonotype has a handful of counts. This chain joins TRBV19 and TRBJ1-2; TRBD1 might be the D (5 bases). Germline CDR1 reads LNHDA; CDR2 reads SQIVND (reference sequence). Trimming cost V 0 bases and J 4 bases, with 15 bases left between them. The CDR3 spans 16 residues. CDR3 sequence: CASSIDGHSSPYGYTF. Here the CDR3 DNA reads TGTGCCAGTAGTATAGATGGACATTCCTCACCCTATGGCTACACCTTC.

The chain joins TRBV10-3 to TRBJ2-3; TRBD1 aligns across 10 bases. The CDR3 runs to 15 residues. From germline, CDR1 is ENHRY and CDR2 SYGVKD. The V and J ends lost 6 bases and 2 bases, in that order; junction bases with no gene match: 5. In nucleotides, the CDR3 is TGTGCCATCAGCCGGACAGGGGGTGACACAGATACGCAGTATTTT. Amino acid sequence: CAISRTGGDTDTQYF.

The chain combines TRBV7-6 with TRBJ2-1, with TRBD2 matching over 13 bases. The CDR3 is made up of 14 amino acids. Germline lookup yields CDR1 SGHVS and CDR2 FNYEAQ. Trimming removed 5 bases from V and 8 bases from J; junction bases left unmatched: 3. The CDR3 bases are TGTGCCAGCAGCCGGACTAGCGGGAGTGATGAGCAGTTCTTC. Translated, it gives CASSRTSGSDEQFF.

This sequence joins TRBV7-9 and TRBJ2-3; D is unresolved. Germline V lookup: CDR1 SEHNR, CDR2 FQNEAQ (reference sequence). The CDR3 is made up of 13 amino acids. V shed 2 bases and J shed 5 bases, with 8 bases lying between them. The CDR3 protein is CASSLLVGDTQYF. For the CDR3, the DNA is TGTGCCAGCAGCTTACTGGTTGGAGATACGCAGTATTTT.

This clonotype was detected only a few times. The V gene is TRBV7-2, the J gene TRBJ2-7; D is perhaps TRBD1 or TRBD2 (6 bases each). The V end was cut by 5 bases, the J end by 0 bases, with 17 bases between. The length of the CDR3 is 16 residues. Germline V gene sequence: CDR1 SGHTA, CDR2 FQGNSA. This CDR3 is CASSLEGTRSSYEQYF. In DNA, the CDR3 is TGTGCCAGCAGCCTGGAGGGGACACGATCCTCCTACGAGCAGTACTTC.

The chain combines TRBV5-1 with TRBJ2-7, with 8 bases identical to TRBD2. The CDR3 spans 16 residues. The junction had 13 bases not matched to a gene; V was cut back by 4 bases and J by 4 bases. Germline values: CDR1 SGHRS, CDR2 YFSETQ. This CDR3 is CASSPARAGVIYEQYF. CDR3 nucleotides: TGCGCCAGCAGCCCGGCAAGAGCGGGAGTTATTTACGAGCAGTACTTC.

The chain carries TRBV5-1 and TRBJ2-3; D perhaps matches TRBD2 (6 bases). V lost 2 bases to trimming and J lost 2 bases, with 12 bases between them. The CDR3 is 15 residues long. Germline loops: CDR1 SGHRS, CDR2 YFSETQ. The CDR3 bases are TGCGCCAGCAGCTTAACGGGACTGCCCACAGATACGCAGTATTTT. Protein sequence: CASSLTGLPTDTQYF.

This clonotype was detected only a few times. The chain joins TRBV6-1 to TRBJ1-1; D unclear. The ends were cut back, 7 bases at V and 0 bases at J, with 9 bases in the middle. Germline CDR1 reads MNHNS; CDR2 reads SASEGT. The length of the CDR3 is 13 residues. CDR3 region: CASTRTVNTEAFF. In DNA, the CDR3 is TGTGCCAGCACCCGGACTGTGAACACTGAAGCTTTCTTT.

This chain uses TRBV20-1 with TRBJ1-1, with D tentatively TRBD1 (5 bases). CDR1 and CDR2 (germline): DFQATT, SNEGSKA (reference sequence). The CDR3 runs 15 residues. V was cut by 6 bases and J by 6 bases, with 23 bases left in between. The CDR3, as DNA: TGCAGTGCGCAGAGGGCGTTTTGGGGGTCCGCTGAAGCTTTCTTT. As protein: CSAQRAFWGSAEAFF.